These 23 T cell receptor beta chains were sequenced from one sample in a study of naive and memory T cell subsets. The beta constant-region primer was an equimolar mix of two oligonucleotides covering TRBC1 and TRBC2. Via MiXCR, TCRdb re-called the UMI-ligation and nested PCR reads, giving one row per CDR3 protein. The sample lists approximately 85,000 distinct CDR3 sequences; roughly 7% were seen once. Sequenced input: central memory CD4+ T cells from blood. These receptors originate from a human donor in good health.

CDR3 sequence: CASRGQGGTEAFF. CDR3 DNA sequence: TGTGCCAGCAGAGGACAGGGCGGTACTGAAGCTTTCTTT. The chain couples TRBV25-1 to TRBJ1-1, with TRBD1 identical over 8 bases. Germline CDR1 reads MGHDK; CDR2 reads SYGVNS. The CDR3 totals 13 residues. Trimming took 6 bases from V and 5 from J; bases not matched to a gene: 5.

This clonotype was counted between two and nine times. The chain recombines TRBV19 with TRBJ1-1, with unresolved D. From germline, CDR1 is LNHDA and CDR2 SQIVND (reference sequence). V lost 6 bases and J 1 base, leaving 15 bases between the germline ends. The CDR3 sequence is 15 residues long. The CDR3 protein is CASRDSPLRNTEAFF. The DNA of the CDR3 is TGTGCCAGTAGGGATTCGCCACTAAGGAACACTGAAGCTTTCTTT.

This clonotype was seen a handful of times. The chain carries TRBV2 and TRBJ2-2, with D possibly TRBD1 on 5 matching bases. The V and J ends lost 4 bases and 0 bases respectively, with 9 bases between them. This CDR3 spans 15 amino acids. From germline, CDR1 is SNHLY and CDR2 FYNNEI. The CDR3 DNA follows: TGTGCCAGCAGTGTTCAGGGAACGAACACCGGGGAGCTGTTTTTT. It specifies CASSVQGTNTGELFF.

This clonotype was recorded at least ten times. The rearrangement uses TRBV7-9 and TRBJ1-1; D is uncertain. CDR1 and CDR2 from the germline V gene are SEHNR and FQNEAQ (reference sequence). This CDR3 contains 13 residues. Trimming shortened V by 6 bases and J by 5 bases, and 13 bases separated the two germline ends. Here the CDR3 reads CASRRGVGTEAFF. The CDR3, as DNA: TGTGCCAGCAGACGAGGCGTGGGGACTGAAGCTTTCTTT.

At least ten counts were recorded for this clonotype. The J gene is TRBJ1-1, the V gene TRBV29-1; no definite D call. The germline V and J ends were trimmed by 7 bases and 0 bases, with 6 bases remaining between them. This CDR3 contains 11 residues. The germline V gene has CDR1 SQVTM and CDR2 ANQGSEA. CDR3 region: CSAKMNTEAFF. The CDR3 DNA follows: TGCAGCGCCAAAATGAACACTGAAGCTTTCTTT.

This clonotype was seen at least ten times. The chain has TRBV15 and TRBJ2-3; D is uncertain. This CDR3 region has 15 residues. Germline V gene sequence: CDR1 LNHNV, CDR2 YYDKDF (reference sequence). Trimming cost V 5 bases and J 2 bases, with 14 bases left between them. CDR3 sequence reads: CATSSPLKPTDTQYF. The CDR3 bases are TGTGCCACCAGCTCCCCGTTAAAACCCACAGATACGCAGTATTTT.

This clonotype was recorded many times. The rearrangement joins TRBV7-8 to TRBJ2-1, with D uncertain. The CDR3 contains 15 residues. In germline, CDR1 is SGHVS, CDR2 FQNEAQ. V lost 5 bases, J lost 8 bases, and 19 bases lay in between. CDR3 residues: CASSPLSSGGDEQFF. The CDR3 DNA follows: TGTGCCAGCAGCCCACTCTCTAGTGGTGGGGATGAGCAGTTCTTC.

This clonotype was detected a few times. The rearrangement uses TRBV5-1 and TRBJ2-1, with 9 nucleotides matching TRBD1. V lost 4 bases to trimming and J lost 4 bases; unmatched junction nucleotides: 6. Germline values: CDR1 SGHRS, CDR2 YFSETQ. The CDR3 sequence is 15 residues long. The chain's CDR3 is CASSPGQGSYNEQFF. The DNA of the CDR3 is TGCGCCAGCAGCCCGGGACAGGGTTCATACAATGAGCAGTTCTTC.

This chain joins TRBV6-2 or TRBV6-3 and TRBJ2-2, with 8 bases fitting TRBD2. The V gene end was trimmed by 7 bases and the J gene end by 7 bases; junction bases not matched to a gene: 8. This CDR3 is built from 14 residues. CDR1 is MNHEY and CDR2 is SVGEGT in the germline V gene. The chain's CDR3 is CASTGSGRGGELFF. The CDR3 coding sequence is TGTGCCAGCACCGGGAGCGGGAGAGGCGGGGAGCTGTTTTTT.

This clonotype came up many times. The junction does not match germline at one end; this may be a read error. This CDR3 reads CANSQGEDSANNEQFF. CDR3 DNA: TGTGCCAACAGCCAAGGCGAGGATAGCGCAAACAATGAGCAGTTCTTC. V gene TRBV4-2 combines with J gene TRBJ2-1; possibly TRBD2 for D (5 bases). The germline CDR1 and CDR2 sequences are LGHNA and YNFKEQ. The CDR3 loop spans 16 amino acids.

This clonotype was seen a handful of times. V and J are TRBV11-2 and TRBJ2-7; D gene uncertain. CDR1 is SGHAT and CDR2 is FQNNGV in the germline V gene. The CDR3 consists of 12 residues. V was pared by 0 bases and J by 6 bases, with 6 bases between. The DNA of the CDR3 is TGTGCCAGCAGCTTAGATCTCTCCGAGCAGTACTTC. Translated, it gives CASSLDLSEQYF.

In this sample, this clonotype turned up many times. The V gene is TRBV20-1, the J gene TRBJ2-1; 8 bases line up with TRBD2. Per the germline V gene, CDR1 is DFQATT and CDR2 is SNEGSKA (reference sequence). This CDR3 spans 15 amino acids. V lost 5 bases and J lost 5; bases outside the gene matches: 11. In DNA, the CDR3 is TGCAGTGCTCCCTTGTCCGGGGGGGGAGACAATGAGCAGTTCTTC. Its protein product is CSAPLSGGGDNEQFF.

The table lists this clonotype with a few counts. The chain uses TRBV16 and TRBJ1-1, with a tentative D call TRBD1 (5 bases). Germline V CDR1 and CDR2: KGHSY, FQNENV. The CDR3 length is 16 residues. The V gene lost 4 bases and the J gene lost 2 bases, with 17 bases spanning the gap. The CDR3 DNA reads as TGTGCCAGCAGCCCTCACAAGTTGAGGGGAAACACTGAAGCTTTCTTT. Protein product: CASSPHKLRGNTEAFF.

This clonotype was observed many times. This chain connects TRBV6-2 or TRBV6-3 to TRBJ1-1; D perhaps matches TRBD1 (5 bases). Germline CDR1 MNHEY, CDR2 SVGEGT. The CDR3 contains 14 residues. V lost 0 bases, J lost 4 bases, and 9 bases lay in between. CDR3 DNA: TGTGCCAGCAGTTACTCGCAGGGAGGCACTGAAGCTTTCTTT. As protein: CASSYSQGGTEAFF.

This clonotype was seen ten or more times. This sequence joins TRBV14 and TRBJ1-2; the match to TRBD1 covers 7 bases. The CDR3 is made up of 15 amino acids. The germline V gene encodes CDR1 SGHDN and CDR2 FVKESK. V shed 3 bases, J shed 5 bases, and the junction held 9 bases outside the gene matches. CDR3 loop: CASSHSRDRIYGYTF. In DNA form, the CDR3 reads TGTGCCAGCAGCCATTCAAGGGACAGAATTTATGGCTACACCTTC.

This chain uses TRBV10-3 with TRBJ2-7; D is ambiguous. V lost 0 bases to trimming and J lost 6 bases, with 12 bases between them. The length of the CDR3 is 14 residues. Germline CDR1 is ENHRY and CDR2 is SYGVKD. CDR3 residues: CAISESLAGLEQYF. In nucleotides, the CDR3 is TGTGCCATCAGTGAGTCGTTGGCAGGCCTCGAGCAGTACTTC.

This clonotype was recorded a few times. The rearrangement links TRBV3-1 to TRBJ1-6; 7 bases fit TRBD1. This CDR3 comprises 19 residues. From germline, CDR1 is LGHDT and CDR2 YNNKEL (reference sequence). V lost 1 base to trimming and J lost 8 bases; unmatched junction nucleotides: 17. The CDR3 loop reads CASSQGNGRGRLRDSPLHF. CDR3 coding DNA: TGTGCCAGCAGCCAAGGTAATGGGAGGGGGCGCTTAAGGGATTCACCCCTCCACTTT.

This clonotype was found a few times. The chain links TRBV28 to TRBJ1-5; D gene ambiguous. V was trimmed by 2 bases and J by 4 bases, leaving 12 bases between them. This CDR3 spans 15 amino acids. Germline V CDR1 and CDR2: MDHEN, SYDVKM. The CDR3 here is CASSLAGARNQPQHF. The CDR3 bases are TGTGCCAGCAGTTTAGCGGGTGCTCGAAATCAGCCCCAGCATTTT.

This clonotype was seen only a few times. This chain connects TRBV2 to TRBJ1-3; TRBD1 agrees at 9 bases. The CDR3 consists of 16 residues. V gave up 5 bases and J gave up 0 bases; unmatched junction bases: 5. Germline loops: CDR1 SNHLY, CDR2 FYNNEI. CDR3 loop: CASSWDRASSGNTIYF. DNA of the CDR3: TGTGCCAGCAGTTGGGACAGGGCAAGCTCTGGAAACACCATATATTTT.

This clonotype has at least ten counts. The chain combines TRBV7-8 with TRBJ2-3, with 8 bases fitting TRBD1. Germline loops: CDR1 SGHVS, CDR2 FQNEAQ. J gave up 6 bases and V 5 bases, and 7 bases lay outside the gene matches. The CDR3 sequence is 14 residues long. CDR3 coding DNA: TGTGCCAGCAGCCCGACAGGGGACCGGGATACGCAGTATTTT. As protein: CASSPTGDRDTQYF.

In its sample, this clonotype was seen many times. The genes are TRBV5-1 and TRBJ2-5, with a weak D call TRBD2 (5 bases). CDR1 is SGHRS, CDR2 YFSETQ, per germline. The CDR3 sequence is 12 residues long. The ends were cut back, 2 bases at V and 5 bases at J, with 7 bases in the middle. Here the CDR3 DNA reads TGCGCCAGCAGCTTCGAGCGGGAGACCCAGTACTTC. This encodes CASSFERETQYF.

This clonotype was counted ten times or more. A junction end diverges from the germline sequence, so it may reflect a read error. The CDR3 loop is CSARAGGITTYEQYF. Written as DNA, the CDR3 is TGCAGTGCAAGAGCGGGGGGGATTACAACCTACGAGCAGTACTTC. The chain is built from TRBV20-1 and TRBJ2-7, with 10 bases fitting TRBD2. Per germline, CDR1 DFQATT and CDR2 SNEGSKA (reference sequence). The CDR3 runs 15 residues.

This clonotype came up a few times. This chain connects TRBV14 to TRBJ2-3, with 9 positions matching TRBD2. The CDR3 has 15 residues. J lost 4 bases, V lost 1 base, and 3 bases had no gene match. Germline loops: CDR1 SGHDN, CDR2 FVKESK. This chain's CDR3 is CASSQGLAGPDTQYF. The DNA of the CDR3 is TGTGCCAGCAGCCAAGGGCTAGCGGGACCAGATACGCAGTATTTT.